What follows are 2 T cell receptor beta chains derived from one specimen sequenced in a study of shared clonotypes between healthy human individuals. Naive CD8 cells, CD45RO-negative and positively selected for CCR7, excluded terminally differentiated effector memory CD45RA+ cells. TCRdb keeps only in-frame clones here, not all; method: immunoSEQ multiplex PCR. The sample carries 550,000 to 750,000 clones, about 95% recorded once. The specimen was naive CD8+ T cells sorted from blood. The receptors here all came from a woman in her 30s in good health.

With regard to this clone: Different DNA sequences within this sample yield the same CDR3. J is TRBJ1-2 and V is TRBV20-1; D remains ambiguous. V was shortened by 6 bases and J by 5 bases, with 4 bases between the two germline ends. The length of the CDR3 is 9 residues. Germline-derived CDR1 and CDR2 are DFQATT and SNEGSKA (reference sequence). The DNA for the CDR3 is TGCAGTGCCGGTTATGGCTACACCTTC. Encoded protein: CSAGYGYTF.

Concerning this clone: Additional DNA sequences in this sample encode the identical CDR3. The rearrangement joins TRBV27 to TRBJ2-7; 8 bases agree with TRBD2. The CDR3 has 14 amino acids. Germline CDR1 and CDR2: MNHEY and SMNVEV (reference sequence). V was clipped by 6 bases and J by 0 bases; unmatched bases: 4. The CDR3 here is CASSGLAGSYEQYF. DNA of the CDR3: TGTGCCAGCAGCGGACTAGCAGGCTCCTACGAGCAGTACTTC.